The present T cell receptor (beta chain) was sequenced within a study of graft-versus-host responses after intestinal transplantation. Study summary: Induction with anti-thymocyte globulin, then tacrolimus and steroids for about 3 years, was given to all recipients. Regarding the study as a whole: Marrow from the recipient contained GvH clones, some of which had appeared first in ileum or blood.

V was clipped by 7 bases and J by 3 bases, with 13 bases between them. CDR1 is LGHNT, CDR2 FRNRAP, per germline. This CDR3 is built from 13 residues. Of note for this clone: The antigen is not known.

Repertoires were generated with immunoSEQ multiplex PCR, while TCRdb's copy carries only in-frame clones and drops some. The sample carries around 93,000 clones, approximately 90% recorded once. The receptor's source is a human donor who received an intestinal transplant. Sequences were derived from unstimulated CD8+ T cells sorted from spleen or lymph node cells, sampled before intestinal transplant. The V and J genes are TRBV12-5 and TRBJ2-7; D gene ambiguous. The CDR3 protein is CASENDIDYEQYF. The CDR3 DNA reads TGTGCTAGTGAGAACGACATTGACTACGAGCAGTACTTC.